This T cell receptor (beta chain) was identified during a study of blood T cell repertoires in COVID-19. About the research overall: Samples came from the United States, Italy and Spain, spanning acute and convalescent COVID-19. PBMCs, B-cell-depleted T cells, or T cells provided the cDNA or gDNA that made up the material.

The junction had 11 bases not matched to a gene; V was cut back by 4 bases and J by 2 bases. This CDR3 is 18 amino acids long. The germline V gene has CDR1 SEHNR and CDR2 FQNEAQ (reference sequence). Original methodology: Reference gene primer amplification in the assay estimated nucleated cell counts. Measured with immunoSEQ multiplex PCR; TCRdb has only the in-frame clones, and not every one. For V, J and clone size, that table is used; D and trimming come from the DNA. The table includes 70,000 to 80,000 clones, 80% detected once. This clone was observed a few times. The V call is TRBV7-9, the J call TRBJ1-2; 12 positions agree with TRBD1. The sequence was obtained from a human donor in a cohort sampled during active COVID-19. The sequencing sample was made of peripheral blood. CDR3 DNA sequence: TGTGCCAGCAGCTCCCAAGGGGACAGGGGGCAGATCAACTATGGCTACACCTTC. Translating it yields CASSSQGDRGQINYGYTF.